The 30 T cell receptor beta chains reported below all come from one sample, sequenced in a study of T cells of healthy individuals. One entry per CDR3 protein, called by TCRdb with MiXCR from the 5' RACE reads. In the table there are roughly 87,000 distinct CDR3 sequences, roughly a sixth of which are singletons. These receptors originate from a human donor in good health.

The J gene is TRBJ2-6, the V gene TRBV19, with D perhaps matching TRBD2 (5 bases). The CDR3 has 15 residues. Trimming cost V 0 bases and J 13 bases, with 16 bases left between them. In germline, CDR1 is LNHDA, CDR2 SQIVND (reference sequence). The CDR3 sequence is CASSIDLLGVGVLTF. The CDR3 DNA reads TGTGCCAGTAGTATAGACTTACTAGGCGTCGGTGTCCTGACTTTC.

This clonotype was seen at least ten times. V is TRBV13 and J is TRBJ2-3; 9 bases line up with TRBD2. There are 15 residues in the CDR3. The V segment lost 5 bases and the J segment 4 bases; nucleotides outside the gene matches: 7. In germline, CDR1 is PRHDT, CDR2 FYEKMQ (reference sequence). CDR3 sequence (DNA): TGTGCCAGCAGCCCGGGGACTAGCTACGCAGATACGCAGTATTTT. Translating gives CASSPGTSYADTQYF.

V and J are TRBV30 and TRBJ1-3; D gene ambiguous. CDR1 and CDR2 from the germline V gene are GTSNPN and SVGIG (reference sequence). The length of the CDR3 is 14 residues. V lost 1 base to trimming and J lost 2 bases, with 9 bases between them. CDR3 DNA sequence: TGTGCCTGGAGTGGACTTTCCGCTGGAAACACCATATATTTT. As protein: CAWSGLSAGNTIYF.

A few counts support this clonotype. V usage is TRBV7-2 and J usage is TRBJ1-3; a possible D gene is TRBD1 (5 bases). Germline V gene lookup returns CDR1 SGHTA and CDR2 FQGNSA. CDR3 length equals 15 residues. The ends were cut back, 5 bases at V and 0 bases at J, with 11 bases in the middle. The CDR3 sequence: CASSAGSLSGNTIYF. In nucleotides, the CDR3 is TGTGCCAGCAGCGCAGGGAGCCTCTCTGGAAACACCATATATTTT.

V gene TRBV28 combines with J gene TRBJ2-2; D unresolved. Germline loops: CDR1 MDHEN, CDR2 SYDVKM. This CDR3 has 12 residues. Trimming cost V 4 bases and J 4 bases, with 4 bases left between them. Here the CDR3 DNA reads TGTGCCAGCAGTTGGGCCACCGGGGAGCTGTTTTTT. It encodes CASSWATGELFF.

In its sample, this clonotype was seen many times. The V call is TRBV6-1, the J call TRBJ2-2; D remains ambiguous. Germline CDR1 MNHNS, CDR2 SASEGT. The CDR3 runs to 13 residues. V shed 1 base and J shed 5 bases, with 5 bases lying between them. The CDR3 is CASSEVETGELFF. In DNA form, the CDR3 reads TGTGCCAGCAGTGAAGTAGAGACCGGGGAGCTGTTTTTT.

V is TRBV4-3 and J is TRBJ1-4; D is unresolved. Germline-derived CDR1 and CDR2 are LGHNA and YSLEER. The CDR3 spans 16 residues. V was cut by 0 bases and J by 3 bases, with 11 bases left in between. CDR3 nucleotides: TGCGCCAGCAGCCAAGAGCGGGGTGCGGCTAATGAAAAACTGTTTTTT. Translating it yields CASSQERGAANEKLFF.

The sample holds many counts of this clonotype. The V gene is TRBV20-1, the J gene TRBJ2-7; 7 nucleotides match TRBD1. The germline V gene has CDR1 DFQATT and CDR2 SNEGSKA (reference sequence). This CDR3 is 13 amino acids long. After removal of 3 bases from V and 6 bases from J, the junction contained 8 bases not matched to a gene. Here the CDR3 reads CSARDHRGREQYF. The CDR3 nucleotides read TGCAGTGCTAGGGACCACAGGGGACGCGAGCAGTACTTC.

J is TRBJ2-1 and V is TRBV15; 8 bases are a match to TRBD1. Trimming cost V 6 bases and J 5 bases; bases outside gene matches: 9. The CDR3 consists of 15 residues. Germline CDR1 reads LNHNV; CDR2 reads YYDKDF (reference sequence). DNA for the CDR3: TGTGCCACCAGTATTGACAGGGGCAGCAACAATGAGCAGTTCTTC. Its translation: CATSIDRGSNNEQFF. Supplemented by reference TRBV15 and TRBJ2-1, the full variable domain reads DAMVIQNPRYQVTQFGKPVTLSCSQTLNHNVMYWYQQKSSQAPKLLFHYYDKDFNNEADTPDNFQSRRPNTSFCFLDIRSPGLGDTAMYLCATSIDRGSNNEQFFGPGTRLTVL.

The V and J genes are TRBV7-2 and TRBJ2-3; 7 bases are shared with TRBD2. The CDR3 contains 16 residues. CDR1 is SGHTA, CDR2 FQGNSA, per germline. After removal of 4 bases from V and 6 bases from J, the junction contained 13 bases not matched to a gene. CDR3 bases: TGTGCCAGCAGCTGGCCCCGTGGGACTACCTCGGATACGCAGTATTTT. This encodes CASSWPRGTTSDTQYF. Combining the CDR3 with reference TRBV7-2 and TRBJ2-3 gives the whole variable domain GAGVSQSPSNKVTEKGKDVELRCDPISGHTALYWYRQSLGQGLEFLIYFQGNSAPDKSGLPSDRFSAERTGGSVSTLTIQRTQQEDSAVYLCASSWPRGTTSDTQYFGPGTRLTVL.

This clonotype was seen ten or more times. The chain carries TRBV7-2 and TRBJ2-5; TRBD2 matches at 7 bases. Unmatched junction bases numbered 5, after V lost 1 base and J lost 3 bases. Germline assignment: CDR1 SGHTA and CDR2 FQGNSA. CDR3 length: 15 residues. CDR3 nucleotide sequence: TGTGCCAGCAGCTTAGTGAGCGGGATTAAAGAGACCCAGTACTTC. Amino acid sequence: CASSLVSGIKETQYF.

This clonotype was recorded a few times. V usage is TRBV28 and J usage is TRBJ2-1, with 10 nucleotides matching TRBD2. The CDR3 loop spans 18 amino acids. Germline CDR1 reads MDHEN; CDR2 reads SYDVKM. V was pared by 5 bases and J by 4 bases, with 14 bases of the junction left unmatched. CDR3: CASSPPRTSGYRYNEQFF. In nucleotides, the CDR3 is TGTGCCAGCAGTCCACCTCGGACTAGCGGTTATCGTTACAATGAGCAGTTCTTC.

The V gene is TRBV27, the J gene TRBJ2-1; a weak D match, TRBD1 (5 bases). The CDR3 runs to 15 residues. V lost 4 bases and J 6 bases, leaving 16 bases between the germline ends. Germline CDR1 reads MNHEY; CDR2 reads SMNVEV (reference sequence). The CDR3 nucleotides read TGTGCCAGCAGTTCTCCAGCACAGGCGAGCAATGAGCAGTTCTTC. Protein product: CASSSPAQASNEQFF.

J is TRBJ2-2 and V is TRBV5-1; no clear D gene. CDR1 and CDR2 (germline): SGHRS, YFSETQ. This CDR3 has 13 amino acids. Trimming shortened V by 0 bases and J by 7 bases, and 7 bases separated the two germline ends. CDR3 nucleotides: TGCGCCAGCAGCTTGGGGCCCGTCGGGGAGCTGTTTTTT. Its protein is CASSLGPVGELFF.

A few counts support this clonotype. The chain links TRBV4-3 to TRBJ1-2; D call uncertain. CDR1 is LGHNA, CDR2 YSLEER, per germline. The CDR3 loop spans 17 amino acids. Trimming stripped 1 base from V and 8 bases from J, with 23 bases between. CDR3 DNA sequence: TGCGCCAGCAGCCAAGGGCGATCGCTTGGCGGCGCCAGGGGCTACACCTTC. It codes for CASSQGRSLGGARGYTF.

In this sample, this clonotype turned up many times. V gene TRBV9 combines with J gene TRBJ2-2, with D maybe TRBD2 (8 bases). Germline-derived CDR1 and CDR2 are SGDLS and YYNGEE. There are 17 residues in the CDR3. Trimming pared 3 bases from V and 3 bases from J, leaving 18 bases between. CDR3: CASSEGAGGLDTGELFF. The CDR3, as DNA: TGTGCCAGCAGCGAGGGGGCGGGAGGCCTTGACACCGGGGAGCTGTTTTTT.

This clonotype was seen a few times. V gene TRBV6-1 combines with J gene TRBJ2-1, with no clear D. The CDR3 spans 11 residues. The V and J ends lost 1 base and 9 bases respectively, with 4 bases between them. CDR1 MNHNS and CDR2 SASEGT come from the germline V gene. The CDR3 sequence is CASSEVVEQFF. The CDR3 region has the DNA TGTGCCAGCAGTGAAGTGGTTGAGCAGTTCTTC.

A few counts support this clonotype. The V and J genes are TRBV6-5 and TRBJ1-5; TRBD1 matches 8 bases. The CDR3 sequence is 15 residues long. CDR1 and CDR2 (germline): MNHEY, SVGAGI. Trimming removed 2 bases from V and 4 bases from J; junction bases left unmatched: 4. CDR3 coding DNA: TGTGCCAGCAGTTACGGGACAGGCTTAAATCAGCCCCAGCATTTT. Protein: CASSYGTGLNQPQHF.

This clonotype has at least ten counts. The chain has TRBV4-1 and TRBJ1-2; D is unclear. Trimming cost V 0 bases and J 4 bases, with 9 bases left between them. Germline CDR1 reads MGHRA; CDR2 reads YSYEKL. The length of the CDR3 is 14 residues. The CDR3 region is CASSQERTRYGYTF. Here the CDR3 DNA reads TGCGCCAGCAGCCAAGAGAGGACTCGCTATGGCTACACCTTC.

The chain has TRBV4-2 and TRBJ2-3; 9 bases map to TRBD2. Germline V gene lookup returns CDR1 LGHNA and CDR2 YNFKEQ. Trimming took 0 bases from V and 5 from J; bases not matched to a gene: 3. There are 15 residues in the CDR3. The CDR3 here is CASSQEASGVDTQYF. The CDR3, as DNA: TGTGCCAGCAGCCAAGAGGCTAGCGGGGTAGATACGCAGTATTTT.

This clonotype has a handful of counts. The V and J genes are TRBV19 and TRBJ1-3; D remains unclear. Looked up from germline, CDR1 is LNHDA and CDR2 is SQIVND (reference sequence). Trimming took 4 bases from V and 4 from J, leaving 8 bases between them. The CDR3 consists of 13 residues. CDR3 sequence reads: CASSSQTGNTIYF. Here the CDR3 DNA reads TGTGCCAGTAGTAGCCAGACCGGAAACACCATATATTTT.

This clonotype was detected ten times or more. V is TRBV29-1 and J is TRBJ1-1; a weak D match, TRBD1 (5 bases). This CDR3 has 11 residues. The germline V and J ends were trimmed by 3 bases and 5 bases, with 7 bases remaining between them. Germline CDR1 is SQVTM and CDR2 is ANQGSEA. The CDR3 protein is CSVDWGTEAFF. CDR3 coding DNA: TGCAGCGTTGATTGGGGGACTGAAGCTTTCTTT.

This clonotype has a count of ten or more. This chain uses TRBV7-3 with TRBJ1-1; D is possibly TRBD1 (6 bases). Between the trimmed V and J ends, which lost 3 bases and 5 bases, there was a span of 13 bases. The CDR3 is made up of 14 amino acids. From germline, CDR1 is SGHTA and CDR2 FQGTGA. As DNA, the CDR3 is TGTGCCAGCAGCTTCACAGGGAGAGGGACTGAAGCTTTCTTT. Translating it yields CASSFTGRGTEAFF.

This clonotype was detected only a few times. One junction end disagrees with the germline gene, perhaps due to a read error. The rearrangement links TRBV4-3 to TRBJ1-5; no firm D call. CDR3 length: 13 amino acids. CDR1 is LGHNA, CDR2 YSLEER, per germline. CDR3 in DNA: TGCGCCAGCAGCCAAGATAGCAGTCAGCCCCAGCATTTT. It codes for CASSQDSSQPQHF.

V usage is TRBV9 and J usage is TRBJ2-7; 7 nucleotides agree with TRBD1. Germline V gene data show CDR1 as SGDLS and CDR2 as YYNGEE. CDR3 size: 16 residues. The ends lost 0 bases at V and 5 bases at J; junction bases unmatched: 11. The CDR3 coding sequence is TGTGCCAGCAGCGTAGAGGGGGCTACGTTTGCGGACGAGCAGTACTTC. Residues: CASSVEGATFADEQYF.

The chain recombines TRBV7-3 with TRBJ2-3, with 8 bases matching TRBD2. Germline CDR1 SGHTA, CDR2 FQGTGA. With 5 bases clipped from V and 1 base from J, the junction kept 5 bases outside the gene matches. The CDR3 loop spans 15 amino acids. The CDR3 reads CASSLSGVRTDTQYF. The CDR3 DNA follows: TGTGCCAGCAGCCTTAGCGGGGTTCGCACAGATACGCAGTATTTT.

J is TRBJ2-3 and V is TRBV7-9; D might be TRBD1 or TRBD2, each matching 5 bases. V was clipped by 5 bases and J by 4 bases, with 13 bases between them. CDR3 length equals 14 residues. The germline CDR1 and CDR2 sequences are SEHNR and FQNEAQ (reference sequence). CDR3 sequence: CASSLFQGPDTQYF. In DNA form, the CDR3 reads TGTGCCAGCAGCCTCTTCCAGGGACCAGATACGCAGTATTTT.

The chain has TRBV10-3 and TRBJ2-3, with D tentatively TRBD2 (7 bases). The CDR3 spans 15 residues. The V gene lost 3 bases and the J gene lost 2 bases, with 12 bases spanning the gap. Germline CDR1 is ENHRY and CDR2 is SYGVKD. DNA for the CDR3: TGTGCCATCAGTGATGCGGGGGCCCTCACAGATACGCAGTATTTT. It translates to CAISDAGALTDTQYF.

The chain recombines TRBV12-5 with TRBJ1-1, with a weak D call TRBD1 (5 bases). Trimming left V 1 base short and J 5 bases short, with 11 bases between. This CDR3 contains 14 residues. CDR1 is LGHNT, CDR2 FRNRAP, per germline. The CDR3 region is CASGLAGTTTEAFF. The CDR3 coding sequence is TGTGCTAGTGGTTTGGCAGGGACTACAACTGAAGCTTTCTTT.

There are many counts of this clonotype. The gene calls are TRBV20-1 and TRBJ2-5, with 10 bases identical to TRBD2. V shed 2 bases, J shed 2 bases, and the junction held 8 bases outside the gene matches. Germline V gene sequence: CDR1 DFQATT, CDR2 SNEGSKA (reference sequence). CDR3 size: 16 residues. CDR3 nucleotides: TGCAGTGCTAGAAGGATCCTAGCGGGAGAACAAGAGACCCAGTACTTC. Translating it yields CSARRILAGEQETQYF.